Each of the 21 T cell receptor beta chains below was sequenced from the same sample in a study of T-cell memory formation after mild COVID-19 (dated by TCRdb to the early 2020s). The method was 5' RACE. Reads for this sample came from an Illumina NovaSeq 6000. The public sequencing data were trimmed at Q25 with fastp and processed into clonotypes with MiXCR by TCRdb, which kept only in-frame beta chains. CDR3 protein duplicates are merged, each entry listing the most common genes and DNA. The sample records approximately 230,000 distinct CDR3 sequences, approximately 16% of which are singletons. The ten largest make up about 3.5% of the sample. The source material was PBMCs or a T cell subset sorted from them (not recorded which). The source is a man younger than 35 who had mild COVID-19 (a few samples of this study predate the infection). The sample titles of this study are shuffled in the database, so cell type and time point are left out; the donor was told from shared clones.

This clonotype was found a few times. V is TRBV5-1 and J is TRBJ2-2; D is possibly TRBD1 (6 bases). V was clipped by 0 bases and J by 2 bases, with 11 bases between them. The CDR3 spans 16 residues. The germline CDR1 and CDR2 sequences are SGHRS and YFSETQ. In DNA form, the CDR3 reads TGCGCCAGCAGCTTGGTGGGGACACCTAACACCGGGGAGCTGTTTTTT. Translated, it gives CASSLVGTPNTGELFF.

This clonotype was seen just once. The chain recombines TRBV20-1 with TRBJ1-3; D is undetermined. From germline, CDR1 is DFQATT and CDR2 SNEGSKA (reference sequence). The CDR3 has 15 amino acids. V was clipped by 0 bases and J by 0 bases, with 9 bases between them. This CDR3 is CSARDPKSSGNTIYF. In DNA, the CDR3 is TGCAGTGCTAGAGACCCGAAGAGCTCTGGAAACACCATATATTTT.

This chain uses TRBV7-9 with TRBJ2-1; 14 bases line up with TRBD2. Germline-derived CDR1 and CDR2 are SEHNR and FQNEAQ (reference sequence). Germline trimming cut 1 base from V and 12 bases from J; bases unmatched to any gene: 5. This CDR3 contains 15 residues. The DNA of the CDR3 is TGTGCCAGCAGCTTAGTGACTAGCGGGGGGGCGAGGCAGTTCTTC. It is translated as CASSLVTSGGARQFF.

This clonotype was seen repeatedly, ten times or more. The chain combines TRBV28 with TRBJ1-4, with a weak D call TRBD1 (6 bases). V gave up 4 bases and J gave up 5 bases, with 17 bases separating them. The V gene's germline CDR1 is MDHEN and CDR2 SYDVKM. The CDR3 totals 16 residues. The CDR3 DNA reads as TGTGCCAGCAGTTCTCCGGGGATGGGGGCGAATGAAAAACTGTTTTTT. Translated, it gives CASSSPGMGANEKLFF.

V and J are TRBV12-3 or TRBV12-4 and TRBJ2-1, with D uncertain. The CDR3 has 14 amino acids. V was cut by 0 bases and J by 5 bases, with 8 bases left in between. DNA of the CDR3: TGTGCCAGCAGTTTAGCCAGTCAGAACAATGAGCAGTTCTTC. This translates into CASSLASQNNEQFF.

This clonotype was observed at least ten times. This chain links TRBV7-3 with TRBJ1-2; 9 bases agree with TRBD1. Germline-derived CDR1 and CDR2 are SGHTA and FQGTGA. The CDR3 has 13 amino acids. The V gene end was trimmed by 4 bases and the J gene end by 8 bases; junction bases not matched to a gene: 5. In nucleotides, the CDR3 is TGTGCCAGCAGCTCGGACAGGGGTTTAGGCTACACCTTC. This gives the protein CASSSDRGLGYTF.

The chain employs TRBV20-1 and TRBJ2-3; D possibly corresponds to TRBD1 (6 bases). V lost 3 bases to trimming and J lost 4 bases, with 11 bases between them. This CDR3 region has 13 residues. Germline V CDR1 and CDR2: DFQATT, SNEGSKA (reference sequence). The CDR3 coding sequence is TGCAGTGCTAGCGGACAGTCCCCAGATACGCAGTATTTT. Translation gives CSASGQSPDTQYF.

This chain links TRBV3-1 with TRBJ2-7; the match to TRBD1 covers 10 bases. This CDR3 contains 17 residues. Germline CDR1 and CDR2: LGHDT and YNNKEL (reference sequence). V was clipped by 4 bases and J by 5 bases; unmatched bases: 14. This chain's CDR3 is CASSPKRRTGGGNEQYF. Written as DNA, the CDR3 is TGTGCCAGCAGCCCAAAACGGAGGACAGGGGGTGGCAACGAGCAGTACTTC.

This clonotype was seen a few times. As DNA, the CDR3 is TGTGCCAGCAGCCAAGATGAGGGGGAAAAACTGTTTTTT. It is translated as CASSQDEGEKLFF. The rearrangement uses TRBV4-2 and TRBJ1-4; D is possibly TRBD1 (5 bases). V dropped 0 bases and J dropped 8 bases, with 7 bases sitting between them. Germline V lookup: CDR1 LGHNA, CDR2 YNFKEQ. The CDR3 consists of 13 residues.

The chain has TRBV4-2 and TRBJ2-1, with TRBD1 as a possible D gene (6 bases). The CDR3 consists of 14 residues. V lost 2 bases and J 5 bases, leaving 10 bases between the germline ends. Germline V gene data show CDR1 as LGHNA and CDR2 as YNFKEQ. CDR3 in amino acids: CASSQPQGDNEQFF. The DNA of the CDR3 is TGTGCCAGCAGCCAACCACAGGGAGACAATGAGCAGTTCTTC.

The chain joins TRBV5-1 to TRBJ2-5, with D tentatively TRBD1 or TRBD2 (5 bases each). The CDR3 is 14 amino acids. V was trimmed by 7 bases and J by 2 bases, leaving 15 bases between them. Germline V gene lookup returns CDR1 SGHRS and CDR2 YFSETQ. DNA of the CDR3: TGCGCCAGCGGGGAGTCGACAGTACAAGAGACCCAGTACTTC. Encoded protein: CASGESTVQETQYF.

V and J are TRBV3-1 and TRBJ1-6; TRBD1 aligns across 12 bases. The CDR3 has 16 residues. V trimming: 5 bases; J trimming: 11 bases; junction bases outside the gene matches: 10. CDR1 and CDR2 from the germline V gene are LGHDT and YNNKEL (reference sequence). The CDR3 DNA sequence: TGTGCCAGCAGCTATGGGACAGGGGGCTTGCGTCCACCCCTCCACTTT. It encodes CASSYGTGGLRPPLHF.

A few counts support this clonotype. The V and J genes are TRBV12-3 or TRBV12-4 and TRBJ1-2; 8 bases agree with TRBD1. The CDR3 has 11 amino acids. V lost 4 bases to trimming and J lost 9 bases; unmatched junction nucleotides: 1. CDR3: CASSYRGSYTF. The CDR3 coding sequence is TGTGCCAGCAGTTACAGGGGGAGCTACACCTTC.

The chain links TRBV3-2 to TRBJ2-1; the D call TRBD2 from the table was never checked on the DNA. TRBV3-2 counts as a pseudogene. There are 14 residues in the CDR3. CDR3 in DNA: TGTGCCAGCAGCCAGAATCGAGGGAAGAATGAGCAGTTCTTC. Its translation is CASSQNRGKNEQFF.

This clonotype was observed a handful of times. The chain employs TRBV5-5 and TRBJ2-1; a weak D match, TRBD1 (6 bases). V was shortened by 5 bases and J by 6 bases, with 12 bases between the two germline ends. The CDR3 runs to 13 residues. Germline V CDR1 and CDR2: SGHKS, YYEKEE (reference sequence). The CDR3 nucleotides read TGTGCCAGCAGTCGGACAGACCTCAATGAGCAGTTCTTC. Encoded protein: CASSRTDLNEQFF.

V usage is TRBV24-1 and J usage is TRBJ2-5; D gene unclear. This CDR3 spans 13 amino acids. Germline V CDR1 and CDR2: KGHDR, SFDVKD. Trimming removed 3 bases from V and 1 base from J, with 5 bases in between. The CDR3 loop reads CATSDPVQETQYF. Written as DNA, the CDR3 is TGTGCCACCAGTGATCCCGTCCAAGAGACCCAGTACTTC.

This clonotype was picked up a small number of times. This rearrangement joins TRBV7-3 to TRBJ1-2; D is unclear. Trimming cost V 1 base and J 4 bases, with 4 bases left between them. The germline V gene has CDR1 SGHTA and CDR2 FQGTGA. The CDR3 has 12 amino acids. CDR3 sequence (DNA): TGTGCCAGCAGCTTAATAGGCTATGGCTACACCTTC. Translating gives CASSLIGYGYTF.

This clonotype occurred many times. V and J are TRBV5-1 and TRBJ2-5; TRBD2 might be the D (6 bases). CDR3 length equals 15 residues. Germline CDR1 SGHRS, CDR2 YFSETQ. V dropped 0 bases and J dropped 2 bases, with 11 bases sitting between them. CDR3 loop: CASSLDPAGQETQYF. The CDR3 coding sequence is TGCGCCAGCAGCTTGGACCCGGCGGGGCAAGAGACCCAGTACTTC.

The rearrangement uses TRBV7-3 and TRBJ2-1; TRBD1 agrees at 9 bases. V shed 5 bases and J 8 bases; nucleotides not matched to a gene: 10. CDR1 and CDR2 (germline): SGHTA, FQGTGA. The CDR3 is made up of 15 amino acids. The CDR3 DNA follows: TGTGCCAGCAGCCAATCCGGGACAGGGATCCATGAGCAGTTCTTC. Its translation is CASSQSGTGIHEQFF. Together with reference TRBV7-3 and TRBJ2-1, the CDR3 gives the full variable domain: GAGVSQTPSNKVTEKGKYVELRCDPISGHTALYWYRQSLGQGPEFLIYFQGTGAADDSGLPNDRFFAVRPEGSVSTLKIQRTERGDSAVYLCASSQSGTGIHEQFFGPGTRLTVL.

This clonotype was detected a few times. The rearrangement links TRBV27 to TRBJ2-7, with D possibly TRBD2 on 6 matching bases. The CDR3 covers 16 residues. Germline CDR1 is MNHEY and CDR2 is SMNVEV (reference sequence). Deletions cut 5 bases from V and 6 bases from J, with 23 bases between. The CDR3 DNA is TGTGCCAGCAGTACTAGCCGGGACGGATCTCCGGGCGAGCAGTACGTC. Its translation is CASSTSRDGSPGEQYV.

The chain uses TRBV18 and TRBJ2-3, with 9 bases aligning to TRBD1. The J segment lost 2 bases and the V segment lost 6 bases, leaving 9 bases of the junction unmatched. Looked up from germline, CDR1 is KGHSH and CDR2 is LQKENI. The CDR3 totals 16 residues. For the CDR3, the DNA is TGTGCCAGCTCGCCTACAAGGGACAGGGACACAGATACGCAGTATTTT. This translates into CASSPTRDRDTDTQYF.